This T cell receptor (beta chain) is from a study of response to subunit inactivated influenza vaccine. Study findings and constraints: The authors proposed limited new T cell recruitment per seasonal influenza vaccination.

TCRdb independently ran MiXCR on the RT-PCR reads; one entry per CDR3 protein. The profile shows around 490,000 distinct CDR3 sequences, approximately 7.6% of them singletons. This clonotype was counted between two and nine times. The antigen remains unidentified. There are 15 residues in the CDR3. Germline values: CDR1 DFQATT, CDR2 SNEGSKA (reference sequence). V was cut by 1 base and J by 4 bases, with 16 bases left in between. The TCR comes from a man in his fifties or sixties who received an inactivated influenza vaccine. Sequenced material: PBMCs from blood, taken around 2 years after vaccination. This sequence joins TRBV20-1 and TRBJ1-1; D is possibly TRBD1 (5 bases). For the CDR3, the DNA is TGCAGTGCTAGAGCGAACCGGGGGATGCGCACTGAAGCTTTCTTT. It specifies CSARANRGMRTEAFF.